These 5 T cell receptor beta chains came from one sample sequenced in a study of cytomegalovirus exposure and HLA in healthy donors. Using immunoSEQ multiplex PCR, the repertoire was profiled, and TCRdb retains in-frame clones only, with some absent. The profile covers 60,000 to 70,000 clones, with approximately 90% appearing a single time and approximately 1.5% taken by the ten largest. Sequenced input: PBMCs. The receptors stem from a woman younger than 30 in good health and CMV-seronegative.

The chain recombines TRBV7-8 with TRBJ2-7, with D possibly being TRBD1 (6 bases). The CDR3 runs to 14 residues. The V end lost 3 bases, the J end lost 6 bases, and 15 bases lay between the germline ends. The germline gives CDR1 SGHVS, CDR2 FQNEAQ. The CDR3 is CASSLDSIRGEQYF. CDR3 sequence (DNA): TGTGCCAGCAGCTTGGATTCCATCAGGGGCGAGCAGTACTTC.

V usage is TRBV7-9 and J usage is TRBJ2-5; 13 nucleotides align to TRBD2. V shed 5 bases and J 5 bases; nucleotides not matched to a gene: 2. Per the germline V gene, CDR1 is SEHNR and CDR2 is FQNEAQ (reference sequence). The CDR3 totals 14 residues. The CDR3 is CASSPTSGRETQYF. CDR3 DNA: TGTGCCAGCAGCCCGACTAGCGGGAGGGAGACCCAGTACTTC.

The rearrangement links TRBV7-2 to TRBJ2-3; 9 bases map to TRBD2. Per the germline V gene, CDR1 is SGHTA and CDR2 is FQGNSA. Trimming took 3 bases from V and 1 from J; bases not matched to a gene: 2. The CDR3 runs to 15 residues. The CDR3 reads CASSFRTSGTDTQYF. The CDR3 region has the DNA TGTGCCAGCAGCTTTAGGACTAGCGGCACAGATACGCAGTATTTT.

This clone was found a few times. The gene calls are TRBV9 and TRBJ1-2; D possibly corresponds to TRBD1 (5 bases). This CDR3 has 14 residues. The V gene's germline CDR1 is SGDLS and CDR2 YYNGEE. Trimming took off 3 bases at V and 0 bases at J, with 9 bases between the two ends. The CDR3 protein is CASSGGHTNYGYTF. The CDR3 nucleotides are TGTGCCAGCAGCGGAGGACATACTAACTATGGCTACACCTTC. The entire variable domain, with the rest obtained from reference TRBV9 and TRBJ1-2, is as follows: DSGVTQTPKHLITATGQRVTLRCSPRSGDLSVYWYQQSLDQGLQFLIQYYNGEERAKGNILERFSAQQFPDLHSELNLSSLELGDSALYFCASSGGHTNYGYTFGSGTRLTVV.

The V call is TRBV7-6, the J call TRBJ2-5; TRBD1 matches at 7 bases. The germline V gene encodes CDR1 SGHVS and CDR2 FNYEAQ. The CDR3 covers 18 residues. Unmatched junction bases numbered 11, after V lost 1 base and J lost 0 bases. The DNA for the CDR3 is TGTGCCAGCAGCTTAGGGAAGGGGGCCCGGGCGTACCAAGAGACCCAGTACTTC. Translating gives CASSLGKGARAYQETQYF.